Detailed here is one T cell receptor (beta chain). The antigen remains unidentified. This sample was included in a study of PD-1 blockade in classical Hodgkin lymphoma. Regarding the study as a whole: CD4+ TCR diversity, unlike CD8+, climbed significantly by C4D1. What caused the repertoire differences, perhaps disease activity or prior therapy, remains undefined. Newly diagnosed patients were reported to start with lower TCR diversity than healthy donors. Nivolumab initiated under 1 year post-ASCT led to patient exclusion.

Following autologous stem cell transplantation, relapse occurred in every patient, and exposure to brentuximab vedotin varied. There are 16 residues in the CDR3. Trimming stripped 5 bases from V and 5 bases from J, with 19 bases between. CDR1 and CDR2 from the germline V gene are SGHAT and FQNNGV. Sequenced by immunoSEQ multiplex PCR; TCRdb stores in-frame clones only, minus some. The sample shows 66,000 or so clones, 71% of them seen only once. Source: peripheral blood mononuclear cells (PBMCs), taken before the second cycle of nivolumab. The chain carries TRBV11-2 and TRBJ1-5, with D possibly matching TRBD1 (5 bases). The TCR sequence derives from a human donor with classical Hodgkin lymphoma. The CDR3 sequence is CASSRATGHKDQPQHF. In DNA form, the CDR3 reads TGTGCCAGCAGCCGGGCCACAGGCCACAAAGATCAGCCCCAGCATTTT.